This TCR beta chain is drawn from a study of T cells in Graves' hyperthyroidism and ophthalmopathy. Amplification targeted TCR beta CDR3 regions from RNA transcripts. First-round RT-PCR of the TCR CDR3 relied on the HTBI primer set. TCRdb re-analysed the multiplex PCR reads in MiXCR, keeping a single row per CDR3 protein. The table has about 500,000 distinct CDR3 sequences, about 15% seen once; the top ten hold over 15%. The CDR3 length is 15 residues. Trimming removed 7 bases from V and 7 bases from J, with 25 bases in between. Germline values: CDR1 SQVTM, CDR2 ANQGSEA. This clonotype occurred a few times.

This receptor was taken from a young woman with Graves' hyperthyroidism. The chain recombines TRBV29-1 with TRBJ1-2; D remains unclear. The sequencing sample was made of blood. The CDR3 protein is CSARKMAWGDTGYTF. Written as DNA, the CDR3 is TGCAGCGCCAGGAAGATGGCCTGGGGAGATACTGGCTACACCTTC.